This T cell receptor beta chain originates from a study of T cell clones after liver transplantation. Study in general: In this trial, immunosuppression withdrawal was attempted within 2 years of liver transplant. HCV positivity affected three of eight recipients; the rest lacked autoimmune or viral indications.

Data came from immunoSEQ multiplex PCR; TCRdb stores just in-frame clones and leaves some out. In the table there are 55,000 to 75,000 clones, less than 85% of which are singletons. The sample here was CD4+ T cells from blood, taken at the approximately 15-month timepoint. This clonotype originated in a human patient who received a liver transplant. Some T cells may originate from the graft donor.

The CDR3 DNA sequence: TGTGCCTCGGGACAGGCCGCGAACACCGGGGAGCTGTTTTTT. Translation gives CASGQAANTGELFF. This chain uses TRBV6-6 with TRBJ2-2, with TRBD1 identical over 8 bases. Trimming removed 11 bases from V and 0 bases from J; junction bases left unmatched: 5. Germline values: CDR1 MNHNY, CDR2 SVGAGI (reference sequence). This CDR3 has 14 amino acids.